The next 19 T cell receptor beta chains were all read from a single sample in a study of regulatory T cells in long-lasting Graves disease. Documented time point: newly diagnosed GD, antithyroid drugs for less than 3 months. PBMCs were the source of the RNA used for TCR sequencing. Sequencing libraries for TCR beta were prepared with iRepertoire HTBI primers and Arm-PCR of CDR3 regions. TCRdb re-called the multiplex PCR reads with MiXCR, one entry per CDR3 protein. The sample contains 550,000 to 700,000 distinct CDR3 sequences, about 16% of which appear only once. These data were likewise used in another study, on T cells in Graves' hyperthyroidism and ophthalmopathy.

The sequenced sample was peripheral blood mononuclear cells (PBMCs), obtained at new diagnosis, from a patient treated with antithyroid drugs. Receptor source: a man younger than 35 with Graves disease.

The sample holds many counts of this clonotype. The chain recombines TRBV2 with TRBJ1-1; 9 bases are shared with TRBD1. The ends lost 4 bases at V and 0 bases at J; junction bases unmatched: 9. From germline, CDR1 is SNHLY and CDR2 FYNNEI. The CDR3 loop spans 17 amino acids. CDR3 DNA: TGTGCCAGCAGTGGACAGACAGGGGGGCCGATGAACACTGAAGCTTTCTTT. Amino acids: CASSGQTGGPMNTEAFF.

This chain joins TRBV25-1 and TRBJ1-1, with TRBD1 matching 7 bases. The CDR3 is 12 residues long. Germline loops: CDR1 MGHDK, CDR2 SYGVNS. J was trimmed by 7 bases and V by 6 bases; bases with no gene match: 5. The CDR3 here is CASREGAGEAFF. The CDR3 bases are TGTGCCAGCAGAGAGGGGGCGGGTGAAGCTTTCTTT. Looking up the rest from reference TRBV25-1 and TRBJ1-1 gives the full variable domain: EADIYQTPRYLVIGTGKKITLECSQTMGHDKMYWYQQDPGMELHLIHYSYGVNSTEKGDLSSESTVSRIRTEHFPLTLESARPSHTSQYLCASREGAGEAFFGQGTRLTVV.

This clonotype was seen ten or more times. CDR3 DNA sequence: TGTGCCCCCTCCCAAAAACGGGGGGCCGCAGATACGCAGTATTTT. It encodes CAPSQKRGAADTQYF. This chain connects TRBV7-2 to TRBJ2-3, with D possibly TRBD2 on 7 matching bases. Looked up from germline, CDR1 is SGHTA and CDR2 is FQGNSA. This CDR3 comprises 15 residues. V dropped 11 bases and J dropped 4 bases, with 22 bases sitting between them.

This clonotype was detected many times. The chain combines TRBV19 with TRBJ2-2; 8 bases match TRBD1. Trimming cost V 4 bases and J 6 bases; bases outside gene matches: 10. CDR1 is LNHDA and CDR2 is SQIVND in the germline V gene (reference sequence). This CDR3 region has 16 residues. The CDR3 nucleotides read TGTGCCAGTAGTAACGCAGGGGGCGTTCTGGCCGGGGAGCTGTTTTTT. This sequence encodes CASSNAGGVLAGELFF. Filled out from reference TRBV19 and TRBJ2-2, the complete variable domain reads DGGITQSPKYLFRKEGQNVTLSCEQNLNHDAMYWYRQDPGQGLRLIYYSQIVNDFQKGDIAEGYSVSREKKESFPLTVTSAQKNPTAFYLCASSNAGGVLAGELFFGEGSRLTVL.

The chain recombines TRBV7-8 with TRBJ1-2, with D unresolved. The germline CDR1 and CDR2 sequences are SGHVS and FQNEAQ. The length of the CDR3 is 13 residues. With 1 base removed from V and 12 bases from J, the gap between germline ends came to 15 bases. Here the CDR3 DNA reads TGTGCCAGCAGCTTAGGATTAAGGGAGGGCCACACCTTC. This encodes CASSLGLREGHTF.

This clonotype was picked up many times. The gene calls are TRBV28 and TRBJ2-7; 9 bases agree with TRBD1. The V and J ends lost 5 bases and 2 bases, in that order; junction bases with no gene match: 4. The length of the CDR3 is 14 residues. Germline CDR1 MDHEN, CDR2 SYDVKM. The CDR3 DNA reads TGTGCCAGCAGTATGGGACAGGGAGCCTACGAGCAGTACTTC. This encodes CASSMGQGAYEQYF.

This clonotype was seen repeatedly, ten times or more. The chain carries TRBV12-3 or TRBV12-4 and TRBJ2-7; D unresolved. V dropped 6 bases and J dropped 0 bases, with 18 bases sitting between them. The CDR3 runs 16 residues. In DNA, the CDR3 is TGTGCCAGCAGCCAAAAGGGAAGCGCGTACTCCTACGAGCAGTACTTC. This sequence encodes CASSQKGSAYSYEQYF.

The chain employs TRBV30 and TRBJ1-5, with D hard to call. Germline assignment: CDR1 GTSNPN and CDR2 SVGIG (reference sequence). The CDR3 sequence is 13 residues long. Trimming took 0 bases from V and 10 from J, leaving 13 bases between them. The CDR3 DNA sequence: TGTGCCTGGAGTGTACGTGGTTTTAGACCCCAGCATTTT. Encoded protein: CAWSVRGFRPQHF.

This rearrangement joins TRBV2 to TRBJ1-4; TRBD1 matches at 9 bases. With V trimmed by 5 bases and J by 7 bases, 8 bases remained unmatched. Germline-derived CDR1 and CDR2 are SNHLY and FYNNEI. The CDR3 sequence is 15 residues long. The CDR3 DNA follows: TGTGCCAGCAGTCCGGGACAGGGCCAGGGTGAAAAACTGTTTTTT. It is translated as CASSPGQGQGEKLFF.

This rearrangement joins TRBV6-1 to TRBJ2-1, with 7 nucleotides matching TRBD1. CDR3 length: 18 residues. V lost 7 bases, J lost 5 bases, and 20 bases stayed unmatched. Germline CDR1 and CDR2: MNHNS and SASEGT. CDR3 protein: CASTPRAPAVGTDNEQFF. Written as DNA, the CDR3 is TGTGCCAGCACCCCCCGGGCGCCAGCAGTGGGGACAGACAATGAGCAGTTCTTC.

This clonotype was counted only a few times. The chain recombines TRBV10-3 with TRBJ2-3; TRBD2 agrees at 8 bases. From germline, CDR1 is ENHRY and CDR2 SYGVKD. The CDR3 has 15 amino acids. J lost 6 bases, V lost 7 bases, and 12 bases had no gene match. This CDR3 is CAIKASSGLSDTQYF. As DNA, the CDR3 is TGTGCCATCAAGGCCTCTAGCGGGCTTTCCGATACGCAGTATTTT.

This clonotype was detected many times. The chain uses TRBV9 and TRBJ2-7; no firm D call. This CDR3 spans 15 amino acids. Germline lookup yields CDR1 SGDLS and CDR2 YYNGEE. The V end was cut by 0 bases, the J end by 0 bases, with 10 bases between. CDR3 nucleotides: TGTGCCAGCAGCGTAGACGTGGGCAGCTCCTACGAGCAGTACTTC. It is translated as CASSVDVGSSYEQYF.

This clonotype was picked up many times. The chain combines TRBV19 with TRBJ1-1; 10 bases map to TRBD1. CDR3 length equals 16 residues. V shed 7 bases, J shed 0 bases, and the junction held 8 bases outside the gene matches. Germline loops: CDR1 LNHDA, CDR2 SQIVND (reference sequence). The CDR3 sequence is CASMGTGDIMNTEAFF. Here the CDR3 DNA reads TGTGCCAGTATGGGGACAGGGGATATCATGAACACTGAAGCTTTCTTT.

This clonotype was counted at least ten times. The chain has TRBV29-1 and TRBJ2-5; TRBD1 agrees at 10 bases. This CDR3 has 16 residues. V lost 0 bases, J lost 7 bases, and 11 bases stayed unmatched. CDR1 is SQVTM, CDR2 ANQGSEA, per germline. The CDR3 sequence is CSVEEPRDRGQGTQYF. In nucleotides, the CDR3 is TGCAGCGTTGAAGAACCGAGGGACAGGGGACAGGGGACCCAGTACTTC.

This clonotype occurred a few times. The chain uses TRBV5-8 and TRBJ2-1; TRBD2 agrees at 9 bases. V gave up 5 bases and J gave up 5 bases; unmatched junction bases: 8. In germline, CDR1 is SGHTS, CDR2 YDEGEE. The CDR3 loop spans 15 amino acids. CDR3 bases: TGTGCCAGCAGTAGACTAGCGGAGTATAACAATGAGCAGTTCTTC. It yields the protein CASSRLAEYNNEQFF.

This clonotype was seen many times. The rearrangement links TRBV20-1 to TRBJ2-5; TRBD2 agrees at 7 bases. Trimming removed 5 bases from V and 10 bases from J; junction bases left unmatched: 10. This CDR3 is 12 amino acids long. Germline CDR1 and CDR2: DFQATT and SNEGSKA (reference sequence). CDR3 sequence: CSASRTRMDQYF. CDR3 nucleotides: TGCAGTGCTTCACGGACTAGGATGGACCAGTACTTC.

The gene calls are TRBV13 and TRBJ2-7, with 15 bases lining up with TRBD2. Germline CDR1 PRHDT, CDR2 FYEKMQ (reference sequence). V lost 1 base, J lost 1 base, and 8 bases stayed unmatched. CDR3 length: 19 amino acids. The CDR3 DNA sequence: TGTGCCAGCAGCTTAGCCTGGACTAGCGGGAGGGCTTCGTCCTACGAGCAGTACTTC. Translation gives CASSLAWTSGRASSYEQYF.

This clonotype showed up just a few times. The chain is built from TRBV6-5 and TRBJ1-5; D uncertain. There are 14 residues in the CDR3. Trimming left V 2 bases short and J 3 bases short, with 8 bases between. CDR1 is MNHEY and CDR2 is SVGAGI in the germline V gene. This CDR3 is CASSYAPVNQPQHF. In nucleotides, the CDR3 is TGTGCCAGCAGTTACGCGCCCGTCAATCAGCCCCAGCATTTT.

This chain uses TRBV5-1 with TRBJ2-1; a weak D match, TRBD2 (6 bases). The CDR3 is made up of 16 amino acids. Germline V gene sequence: CDR1 SGHRS, CDR2 YFSETQ. Deletions cut 0 bases from V and 8 bases from J, with 18 bases between. This chain's CDR3 is CASSLAVVAVSDEQFF. DNA for the CDR3: TGCGCCAGCAGCTTGGCTGTAGTAGCGGTTAGCGATGAGCAGTTCTTC.